The 22 T cell receptor beta chains in this list originate from one sample, sequenced in a study of vaccination and CD4 T cells after COVID-19. Treatment described: roughly 10-day PBMC culture with coronavirus spike peptide pools or control peptides (ViraFEST assay). The antigens of these receptors remain unknown. Sequenced with the Oncomine TCR Beta short-read assay was DNA taken from cultured CD4+ T cells. MiXCR was run by TCRdb on the PCR reads, yielding one entry per CDR3 protein. This sample carries 13,000 to 15,000 distinct CDR3 sequences, around 56% of them seen once, and the ten largest clones take 10% to 15%. Source material: CD4+ T cells from blood, cultured in vitro. The receptor source for this set is a human donor who had recovered from COVID-19.

This clonotype was seen just once. The chain combines TRBV5-1 with TRBJ2-3, with D possibly being TRBD1 (5 bases). Germline V lookup: CDR1 SGHRS, CDR2 YFSETQ. Trimming removed 3 bases at V and 4 bases at J, with 12 bases between. There are 14 residues in the CDR3. The DNA of the CDR3 is TGCGCCAGCAGCTGGAACAGGTGGGCAGATACGCAGTATTTT. It is translated as CASSWNRWADTQYF. Variable domain in full (rest from reference TRBV5-1 and TRBJ2-3): KAGVTQTPRYLIKTRGQQVTLSCSPISGHRSVSWYQQTPGQGLQFLFEYFSETQRNKGNFPGRFSGRQFSNSRSEMNVSTLELGDSALYLCASSWNRWADTQYFGPGTRLTVL.

This clonotype was detected only a few times. The chain couples TRBV15 to TRBJ2-1; D might be TRBD2 (6 bases). The CDR3 runs to 19 residues. Trimming cost V 1 base and J 5 bases, with 24 bases left between them. Germline CDR1 is LNHNV and CDR2 is YYDKDF (reference sequence). The CDR3 loop reads CATSRGGGDSNRTNNEQFF. The CDR3 nucleotides are TGTGCCACCAGCAGAGGGGGCGGGGACTCCAACAGGACCAACAATGAGCAGTTCTTC. The whole variable domain, remainder taken from reference TRBV15 and TRBJ2-1, is DAMVIQNPRYQVTQFGKPVTLSCSQTLNHNVMYWYQQKSSQAPKLLFHYYDKDFNNEADTPDNFQSRRPNTSFCFLDIRSPGLGDTAMYLCATSRGGGDSNRTNNEQFFGPGTRLTVL.

This chain connects TRBV24-1 to TRBJ1-1; maybe TRBD1 (5 bases). The length of the CDR3 is 10 residues. V dropped 12 bases and J dropped 11 bases, with 15 bases sitting between them. Germline values: CDR1 KGHDR, CDR2 SFDVKD. For the CDR3, the DNA is TGTGCCCGCGACCCGAAGGGGGCTTTCTTT. It specifies CARDPKGAFF.

The chain employs TRBV20-1 and TRBJ2-7; 8 nucleotides line up with TRBD2. Germline CDR1 DFQATT, CDR2 SNEGSKA (reference sequence). The CDR3 loop spans 12 amino acids. Trimming cost V 3 bases and J 5 bases; bases outside gene matches: 3. In nucleotides, the CDR3 is TGCAGTGCTAGCGGGAGGGCCAACGAGCAGTACTTC. Amino acids: CSASGRANEQYF.

V usage is TRBV20-1 and J usage is TRBJ2-3; no clear D gene. In germline, CDR1 is DFQATT, CDR2 SNEGSKA (reference sequence). The CDR3 length is 14 residues. Trimming pared 0 bases from V and 6 bases from J, leaving 13 bases between. The CDR3: CSARDPLGRDTQYF. The CDR3 DNA sequence: TGCAGTGCTAGAGATCCTCTAGGACGCGATACGCAGTATTTT.

The chain has TRBV2 and TRBJ2-7; TRBD1 aligns across 8 bases. The junction had 9 bases not matched to a gene; V was cut back by 8 bases and J by 6 bases. There are 13 residues in the CDR3. Per germline, CDR1 SNHLY and CDR2 FYNNEI. The DNA for the CDR3 is TGTGCCAGCGGACAGGGTATTCTTCTCGAGCAGTACTTC. This encodes CASGQGILLEQYF.

The chain couples TRBV28 to TRBJ1-5; unclear D gene. Germline V gives CDR1 MDHEN, CDR2 SYDVKM. Deletions cut 5 bases from V and 12 bases from J, with 20 bases between. The CDR3 spans 14 residues. CDR3 sequence: CASSNQNELSRQHF. CDR3 nucleotide sequence: TGTGCCAGCAGTAATCAGAACGAGCTATCGCGCCAGCATTTT.

This clonotype has just one count. The chain links TRBV30 to TRBJ2-5, with D unresolved. Germline V gives CDR1 GTSNPN, CDR2 SVGIG (reference sequence). This CDR3 spans 14 amino acids. V was cut by 2 bases and J by 1 base, with 11 bases left in between. CDR3 residues: CAWSIFSTQETQYF. The CDR3 DNA reads as TGTGCCTGGAGTATTTTTTCGACCCAAGAGACCCAGTACTTC.

This clonotype is labeled as medium-sized. The V and J genes are TRBV28 and TRBJ2-7; no firm D call. Germline V gene lookup returns CDR1 MDHEN and CDR2 SYDVKM. The V end was cut by 6 bases, the J end by 4 bases, with 7 bases between. CDR3 length: 11 residues. The CDR3 region is CASRKKYEQYF. The CDR3, as DNA: TGTGCCAGCAGAAAAAAATACGAGCAGTACTTC. Full variable domain (remainder filled in from reference TRBV28 and TRBJ2-7): DVKVTQSSRYLVKRTGEKVFLECVQDMDHENMFWYRQDPGLGLRLIYFSYDVKMKEKGDIPEGYSVSREKKERFSLILESASTNQTSMYLCASRKKYEQYFGPGTRLTVT.

With regard to this clonotype: The DNA is omitted, as the CDR3 cannot be located on it reliably, and the CDR3 follows TCRdb's listing. The chain has TRBV5-4 and TRBJ2-1; the DNA was not compared with TRBD1, the D call given in the table. The germline gives CDR1 SGHNT, CDR2 YYREEE (reference sequence). The CDR3 extends over 23 residues, inclusive of both ends. The CDR3 sequence: CASTNQTSMYLCAREGRYNEQFF.

The J gene is TRBJ2-3, the V gene TRBV20-1; D ambiguous. CDR1 and CDR2 from the germline V gene are DFQATT and SNEGSKA (reference sequence). V shed 6 bases and J shed 0 bases, with 10 bases lying between them. There are 13 residues in the CDR3. The CDR3 region is CSAWSPSTDTQYF. In DNA, the CDR3 is TGCAGTGCCTGGTCCCCTAGCACAGATACGCAGTATTTT.

The chain is built from TRBV2 and TRBJ2-7; 11 nucleotides line up with TRBD2. CDR1 is SNHLY, CDR2 FYNNEI, per germline. The V gene end was trimmed by 5 bases and the J gene end by 2 bases; junction bases not matched to a gene: 2. CDR3 length: 14 residues. The CDR3 is CASSKTSGTYEQYF. CDR3 bases: TGTGCCAGCAGTAAGACTAGCGGGACCTACGAGCAGTACTTC.

This clonotype turned up a few times. The gene calls are TRBV12-3 or TRBV12-4 and TRBJ2-3; tentative D call: TRBD2 (7 bases). This CDR3 spans 14 amino acids. Trimming removed 6 bases at V and 13 bases at J, with 23 bases between. DNA for the CDR3: TGTGCCAGCAGCCAAGGGGGGAGGGCCAGGAAGGAGTATTTT. Protein sequence: CASSQGGRARKEYF.

The chain joins TRBV12-3 or TRBV12-4 to TRBJ2-2; no firm D call. This CDR3 has 15 residues. The V end was cut by 3 bases, the J end by 3 bases, with 11 bases between. For the CDR3, the DNA is TGTGCCAGCAGTTTGTTGGTTACGGACACCGGGGAGCTGTTTTTT. Residues: CASSLLVTDTGELFF.

The chain uses TRBV19 and TRBJ1-1; D gene unclear. The V end was cut by 3 bases, the J end by 0 bases, with 14 bases between. CDR3 size: 16 residues. CDR1 is LNHDA, CDR2 SQIVND, per germline (reference sequence). CDR3 in DNA: TGTGCCAGTAGTATCGGCCAGGAGCTCATGAACACTGAAGCTTTCTTT. Protein sequence: CASSIGQELMNTEAFF. Looking up the rest from reference TRBV19 and TRBJ1-1 gives the full variable domain: DGGITQSPKYLFRKEGQNVTLSCEQNLNHDAMYWYRQDPGQGLRLIYYSQIVNDFQKGDIAEGYSVSREKKESFPLTVTSAQKNPTAFYLCASSIGQELMNTEAFFGQGTRLTVV.

The sample holds a few counts of this clonotype. This chain connects TRBV29-1 to TRBJ2-5; no reliable D call. The CDR3 loop spans 12 amino acids. Germline CDR1 reads SQVTM; CDR2 reads ANQGSEA. V gave up 7 bases and J gave up 9 bases, with 18 bases separating them. The CDR3 region has the DNA TGCAGCGCCCCCACGGCGGTTGGGGCCCAGTACTTC. Translated: CSAPTAVGAQYF.

This clonotype was seen a handful of times. This chain connects TRBV20-1 to TRBJ2-3; 9 bases map to TRBD2. This CDR3 is built from 16 residues. The germline V gene has CDR1 DFQATT and CDR2 SNEGSKA (reference sequence). V lost 0 bases and J lost 4; bases outside the gene matches: 8. The CDR3 protein is CSARDLAGGRADTQYF. The CDR3 nucleotides read TGCAGTGCTAGAGACCTTGCGGGAGGGAGAGCAGATACGCAGTATTTT.

This clonotype turned up a few times. The chain recombines TRBV20-1 with TRBJ2-7, with 7 bases aligning to TRBD2. The CDR3 has 14 residues. With V trimmed by 0 bases and J by 3 bases, 5 bases remained unmatched. Germline V lookup: CDR1 DFQATT, CDR2 SNEGSKA (reference sequence). CDR3: CSARDGGTHYEQYF. The CDR3 DNA reads TGCAGTGCTAGAGACGGGGGGACTCACTACGAGCAGTACTTC.

The chain has TRBV15 and TRBJ1-5; D might be TRBD1 (6 bases). V lost 6 bases, J lost 7 bases, and 10 bases lay in between. The CDR3 has 12 amino acids. The germline CDR1 and CDR2 sequences are LNHNV and YYDKDF (reference sequence). CDR3 sequence reads: CATSPRGQPQHF. The CDR3, as DNA: TGTGCCACCAGTCCCAGGGGACAGCCCCAGCATTTT.

This clonotype was counted between two and nine times. The chain carries TRBV6-1 and TRBJ2-3; 8 nucleotides match TRBD1. The CDR3 is 13 residues long. J was trimmed by 4 bases and V by 8 bases; bases with no gene match: 5. Looked up from germline, CDR1 is MNHNS and CDR2 is SASEGT. The CDR3 protein is CASGDRGADTQYF. The CDR3 DNA sequence: TGTGCCAGCGGCGACAGGGGTGCAGATACGCAGTATTTT.

V is TRBV7-9 and J is TRBJ1-4, with 10 bases matching TRBD1. This CDR3 contains 15 residues. J lost 6 bases, V lost 5 bases, and 6 bases had no gene match. CDR1 is SEHNR, CDR2 FQNEAQ, per germline (reference sequence). CDR3 sequence: CASSIDRGPHEKLFF. CDR3 sequence (DNA): TGTGCCAGCAGCATTGACAGGGGGCCCCATGAAAAACTGTTTTTT.

The sample holds a few counts of this clonotype. V gene TRBV7-6 combines with J gene TRBJ1-2; D unresolved. V lost 3 bases and J 4 bases, leaving 6 bases between the germline ends. Germline V gives CDR1 SGHVS, CDR2 FNYEAQ. This CDR3 has 12 amino acids. CDR3 DNA: TGTGCCAGCAGCTTTGGCAGCTATGGCTACACCTTC. This codes for CASSFGSYGYTF. Variable domain in full (rest from reference TRBV7-6 and TRBJ1-2): GAGVSQSPRYKVTKRGQDVALRCDPISGHVSLYWYRQALGQGPEFLTYFNYEAQQDKSGLPNDRFSAERPEGSISTLTIQRTEQRDSAMYRCASSFGSYGYTFGSGTRLTVV.